The next 31 T cell receptor beta chains were all read from a single sample in a study of control samples from healthy donors and cancer patients. The data were produced by immunoSEQ multiplex PCR, yet TCRdb's version contains in-frame clones alone and is incomplete. The table records roughly 100,000 clones, more than 85% of them present only once. The sequenced material came from PBMCs. The receptors originated from a man aged 55 to 70 with lung cancer.

In regard to this clone: This sample includes further DNA sequences coding for the same CDR3. The chain couples TRBV9 to TRBJ1-2; TRBD1 aligns across 7 bases. CDR1 is SGDLS, CDR2 YYNGEE, per germline. Unmatched junction bases numbered 9, after V lost 3 bases and J lost 7 bases. The CDR3 is 14 residues long. CDR3 coding DNA: TGTGCCAGCAGCGCGAGGGCAGGGGGGTCTGGCTACACCTTC. Protein: CASSARAGGSGYTF.

This chain uses TRBV5-1 with TRBJ2-3, with TRBD1 matching 9 bases. The V and J ends lost 3 bases and 3 bases, in that order; junction bases with no gene match: 20. CDR3 length equals 20 residues. The germline V gene encodes CDR1 SGHRS and CDR2 YFSETQ. CDR3 region: CASSWESGQGFPRGTDTQYF. The CDR3 nucleotides are TGCGCCAGCAGCTGGGAGTCGGGACAGGGTTTCCCCAGGGGAACAGATACGCAGTATTTT. The full variable domain, completed using reference TRBV5-1 and TRBJ2-3, is KAGVTQTPRYLIKTRGQQVTLSCSPISGHRSVSWYQQTPGQGLQFLFEYFSETQRNKGNFPGRFSGRQFSNSRSEMNVSTLELGDSALYLCASSWESGQGFPRGTDTQYFGPGTRLTVL.

The V and J genes are TRBV7-9 and TRBJ1-3; TRBD1 is a possible D gene (6 bases). V was trimmed by 2 bases and J by 1 base, leaving 6 bases between them. The CDR3 loop spans 14 amino acids. Germline lookup yields CDR1 SEHNR and CDR2 FQNEAQ (reference sequence). The CDR3 here is CASSLTGSGNTIYF. The CDR3 DNA reads as TGTGCCAGCAGCTTAACAGGGTCTGGAAACACCATATATTTT.

This chain joins TRBV3-1 (or the pseudogene TRBV3-2) and TRBJ2-7; a possible D gene is TRBD2 (6 bases). Trimming shortened V by 4 bases and J by 4 bases, and 11 bases separated the two germline ends. The V gene's germline CDR1 is LGHDT and CDR2 YNNKEL (reference sequence). The CDR3 runs to 13 residues. The CDR3 DNA is TGTGCCAGCAGCCGAGGAGGGAGATACGAGCAGTACGTC. This encodes CASSRGGRYEQYV.

In its sample, this clone was seen once. The V call is TRBV6-5, the J call TRBJ1-2, with D hard to call. The ends were cut back, 6 bases at V and 3 bases at J, with 11 bases in the middle. CDR3 length equals 13 residues. Germline V gene data show CDR1 as MNHEY and CDR2 as SVGAGI. The CDR3 region is CASRAPADYGYTF. The CDR3 nucleotides are TGTGCCAGCAGGGCCCCCGCCGACTATGGCTACACCTTC.

This clone is a singleton in its sample. This chain connects TRBV27 to TRBJ2-2, with 8 nucleotides matching TRBD1. This CDR3 has 15 amino acids. Germline CDR1 and CDR2: MNHEY and SMNVEV (reference sequence). The trim removed 4 bases at V and 5 bases at J, leaving 6 bases unmatched. CDR3 in DNA: TGTGCCAGCAGTTCGCAGGGGGCTGGGACCGGGGAGCTGTTTTTT. This sequence encodes CASSSQGAGTGELFF.

Remarks on this clone: The identical CDR3 is also encoded by other nucleotide sequences in the sample. The rearrangement links TRBV20-1 to TRBJ2-2; D gene unclear. CDR1 and CDR2 (germline): DFQATT, SNEGSKA (reference sequence). The V gene lost 3 bases and the J gene lost 3 bases, with 5 bases spanning the gap. This CDR3 spans 12 amino acids. The CDR3 region has the DNA TGCAGTGCTAGTCGGGACACCGGGGAGCTGTTTTTT. Its translation is CSASRDTGELFF.

This chain joins TRBV7-2 and TRBJ2-3; no clear D gene. Trimming left V 5 bases short and J 2 bases short, with 8 bases between. The germline V gene encodes CDR1 SGHTA and CDR2 FQGNSA. The CDR3 totals 13 residues. This CDR3 is CASSEITTDTQYF. The CDR3 coding sequence is TGTGCCAGCAGCGAGATAACCACAGATACGCAGTATTTT.

The table lists this clone with a count of one. Here the CDR3 reads CASSSSRDGKNIQYF. The CDR3 region has the DNA TGCGCCAGCAGCTCTAGCCGGGACGGGAAAAACATTCAGTACTTC. This chain links TRBV5-1 with TRBJ2-4, with D possibly being TRBD1 or TRBD2 (5 bases each). This CDR3 spans 15 amino acids. The germline V gene has CDR1 SGHRS and CDR2 YFSETQ. V lost 3 bases to trimming and J lost 4 bases, with 14 bases between them.

The chain joins TRBV3-1 (or the pseudogene TRBV3-2) to TRBJ2-5, with D uncertain. This CDR3 comprises 12 residues. Trimming cost V 2 bases and J 4 bases, with 5 bases left between them. CDR1 LGHDT and CDR2 YNNKEL come from the germline V gene (reference sequence). The DNA for the CDR3 is TGTGCCAGCAGCCAAAGGCGAGAGACCCAGTACTTC. It yields the protein CASSQRRETQYF.

This chain joins TRBV6-6 and TRBJ2-3, with 7 positions matching TRBD2. The germline gives CDR1 MNHNY, CDR2 SVGAGI (reference sequence). The CDR3 has 16 residues. V shed 6 bases and J 0 bases; nucleotides not matched to a gene: 9. The CDR3 region is CASRDSGGTSTDTQYF. The CDR3 nucleotides read TGTGCCAGCAGGGACTCCGGGGGGACGAGCACAGATACGCAGTATTTT.

Of note for this clone: Germline is not matched at one junction end, which may reflect a read error. This chain connects TRBV13 to TRBJ1-5; D is ambiguous. The germline CDR1 and CDR2 sequences are PRHDT and FYEKMQ (reference sequence). The CDR3 is 14 amino acids. The CDR3 region is CASSVGFSNQPQHF. In DNA, the CDR3 is TGTGCCAGCAGCGTAGGGTTTAGCAATCAGCCCCAGCATTTT.

This clone was detected once. The rearrangement uses TRBV6-5 and TRBJ1-2; D not certain. Trimming shortened V by 8 bases and J by 4 bases, and 17 bases separated the two germline ends. The CDR3 spans 14 residues. Germline CDR1 is MNHEY and CDR2 is SVGAGI. The CDR3 loop is CASRGGLLGYGYTF. The DNA for the CDR3 is TGTGCCAGCCGGGGTGGGTTACTGGGCTATGGCTACACCTTC.

The V and J genes are TRBV20-1 and TRBJ1-6, with 8 bases lining up with TRBD1. V lost 3 bases and J lost 5; bases outside the gene matches: 6. CDR3 length equals 15 residues. Germline CDR1 and CDR2: DFQATT and SNEGSKA (reference sequence). The CDR3 region has the DNA TGCAGTGCTAGTCCCGCGGACAGGGATAATTCACCCCTCCACTTT. Amino acid sequence: CSASPADRDNSPLHF.

The CDR3 DNA reads as TGTGCCAGCAGCCCACAACTGGCCAACGTCCTGACTTTC. Its protein product is CASSPQLANVLTF. This rearrangement joins TRBV3-1 (or the pseudogene TRBV3-2) to TRBJ2-6; D gene ambiguous. Trimming took 4 bases from V and 6 from J, leaving 7 bases between them. The CDR3 has 13 residues. The V gene's germline CDR1 is LGHDT and CDR2 YNNKEL (reference sequence).

This rearrangement joins TRBV6-6 to TRBJ2-1, with no clear D. The length of the CDR3 is 15 residues. CDR1 and CDR2 (germline): MNHNY, SVGAGI (reference sequence). Trimming removed 0 bases from V and 0 bases from J, with 6 bases in between. The CDR3 loop reads CASSYSKSSYNEQFF. CDR3 bases: TGTGCCAGCAGTTACTCGAAAAGCTCCTACAATGAGCAGTTCTTC.

The chain employs TRBV6-5 and TRBJ1-1; 9 bases are a match to TRBD1. The CDR3 has 13 amino acids. V lost 6 bases, J lost 5 bases, and 4 bases stayed unmatched. The germline CDR1 and CDR2 sequences are MNHEY and SVGAGI. The CDR3 is CASRTGGSTEAFF. In DNA, the CDR3 is TGTGCCAGCAGAACAGGGGGCTCTACTGAAGCTTTCTTT.

This clone was seen just once. The V gene is TRBV27, the J gene TRBJ1-6, with 7 bases fitting TRBD1. Trimming took 5 bases from V and 15 from J; bases not matched to a gene: 13. The CDR3 runs to 14 residues. Per the germline V gene, CDR1 is MNHEY and CDR2 is SMNVEV (reference sequence). The CDR3 loop reads CASSRYSGTEHLHF. The CDR3 coding sequence is TGTGCCAGCAGTCGCTATTCCGGGACAGAGCACCTCCACTTT.

This sequence joins TRBV2 and TRBJ1-2; the D gene is possibly TRBD1 (6 bases). CDR1 and CDR2 from the germline V gene are SNHLY and FYNNEI. The CDR3 has 13 amino acids. Trimming took off 4 bases at V and 9 bases at J, with 15 bases between the two ends. CDR3 DNA sequence: TGTGCCAGCAGTGGGGAAACAGGGCGGAGCTACACCTTC. Amino acid sequence: CASSGETGRSYTF.

The CDR3 sequence: CASSYSGTGRYEQYF. In DNA, the CDR3 is TGTGCCAGCAGTTACTCCGGGACAGGGCGCTACGAGCAGTACTTC. V gene TRBV6-5 combines with J gene TRBJ2-7; 9 bases fit TRBD1. The CDR3 runs 15 residues. After removal of 0 bases from V and 3 bases from J, the junction contained 3 bases not matched to a gene. CDR1 and CDR2 from the germline V gene are MNHEY and SVGAGI.

This clone was recorded only once. The chain employs TRBV19 and TRBJ2-5; D gene unclear. Per germline, CDR1 LNHDA and CDR2 SQIVND (reference sequence). V gave up 2 bases and J gave up 2 bases, with 9 bases separating them. This CDR3 has 14 amino acids. In DNA form, the CDR3 reads TGTGCCAGTAGTATAAGGGCAGAACAAGAGACCCAGTACTTC. It encodes CASSIRAEQETQYF. The whole variable domain, filled in from reference TRBV19 and TRBJ2-5, reads DGGITQSPKYLFRKEGQNVTLSCEQNLNHDAMYWYRQDPGQGLRLIYYSQIVNDFQKGDIAEGYSVSREKKESFPLTVTSAQKNPTAFYLCASSIRAEQETQYFGPGTRLLVL.

The chain has TRBV9 and TRBJ2-2; TRBD1 matches 10 bases. The ends lost 6 bases at V and 3 bases at J; junction bases unmatched: 2. The V gene's germline CDR1 is SGDLS and CDR2 YYNGEE. The CDR3 runs to 14 residues. This chain's CDR3 is CASKGQGDTGELFF. The CDR3 DNA is TGTGCCAGCAAAGGACAGGGGGACACCGGGGAGCTGTTTTTT.

The chain carries TRBV2 and TRBJ2-7; 7 nucleotides align to TRBD1. The CDR3 sequence is 14 residues long. Trimming took 1 base from V and 2 from J; bases not matched to a gene: 2. From germline, CDR1 is SNHLY and CDR2 FYNNEI. CDR3 protein: CASSEETGTYEQYF. CDR3 DNA sequence: TGTGCCAGCAGTGAAGAGACAGGGACCTACGAGCAGTACTTC.

This chain links TRBV30 with TRBJ1-4, with TRBD1 matching 7 bases. V trimming: 5 bases; J trimming: 5 bases; junction bases outside the gene matches: 5. The CDR3 is made up of 13 amino acids. The germline V gene has CDR1 GTSNPN and CDR2 SVGIG (reference sequence). CDR3 region: CAWGDSYNEKLFF. The CDR3 nucleotides are TGTGCCTGGGGGGACAGCTACAATGAAAAACTGTTTTTT. The entire variable domain, with the rest obtained from reference TRBV30 and TRBJ1-4, is as follows: SQTIHQWPATLVQPVGSPLSLECTVEGTSNPNLYWYRQAAGRGLQLLFYSVGIGQISSEVPQNLSASRPQDRQFILSSKKLLLSDSGFYLCAWGDSYNEKLFFGSGTQLSVL.

The V and J genes are TRBV18 and TRBJ2-2; TRBD1 agrees at 7 bases. This CDR3 is built from 14 residues. V trimming: 6 bases; J trimming: 6 bases; junction bases outside the gene matches: 7. CDR1 and CDR2 (germline): KGHSH, LQKENI. The CDR3 DNA reads as TGTGCCAGCTCTCCCGACAGGGCCGCCGGGGAGCTGTTTTTT. It specifies CASSPDRAAGELFF. The variable domain in full, with the rest retrieved from reference TRBV18 and TRBJ2-2, is NAGVMQNPRHLVRRRGQEARLRCSPMKGHSHVYWYRQLPEEGLKFMVYLQKENIIDESGMPKERFSAEFPKEGPSILRIQQVVRGDSAAYFCASSPDRAAGELFFGEGSRLTVL.

This chain connects TRBV6-4 to TRBJ2-7; unclear D gene. Deletions cut 6 bases from V and 2 bases from J, with 8 bases between. The CDR3 is 12 amino acids. The germline gives CDR1 MRHNA, CDR2 SNTAGT. CDR3 protein: CASSQLTYEQYV. The CDR3 nucleotides read TGTGCCAGCAGCCAACTTACCTACGAGCAGTACGTC.

V and J are TRBV10-1 and TRBJ2-1; D possibly corresponds to TRBD2 (5 bases). V was pared by 0 bases and J by 13 bases, with 10 bases between. The germline gives CDR1 WNHNN, CDR2 SYGVQD (reference sequence). The CDR3 has 12 residues. The CDR3 protein is CASSESTASQFF. For the CDR3, the DNA is TGCGCCAGCAGTGAGTCCACGGCTAGCCAGTTCTTC.

The chain has TRBV6-6 and TRBJ2-7; D not resolved. V was shortened by 2 bases and J by 6 bases, with 11 bases between the two germline ends. This CDR3 is built from 13 residues. Looked up from germline, CDR1 is MNHNY and CDR2 is SVGAGI (reference sequence). The DNA of the CDR3 is TGTGCCAGCAGTTACCCGGGTGTGGGCGAGCAGTACGTC. Translating it yields CASSYPGVGEQYV.

This rearrangement joins TRBV5-4 to TRBJ1-1, with 8 bases identical to TRBD1. The V gene end was trimmed by 4 bases and the J gene end by 0 bases; junction bases not matched to a gene: 11. This CDR3 has 17 residues. Germline V gene lookup returns CDR1 SGHNT and CDR2 YYREEE (reference sequence). CDR3 DNA: TGTGCCAGCAGCCCCGGCAGGGGGCTTGTCATGAACACTGAAGCTTTCTTT. This codes for CASSPGRGLVMNTEAFF.

The V call is TRBV5-5, the J call TRBJ2-7; 7 nucleotides agree with TRBD1. The CDR3 has 15 amino acids. J lost 4 bases, V lost 4 bases, and 11 bases had no gene match. Germline CDR1 and CDR2: SGHKS and YYEKEE (reference sequence). The CDR3 is CASSVGPGGSYEQYF. The DNA of the CDR3 is TGTGCCAGCAGCGTCGGCCCAGGGGGTTCGTACGAGCAGTACTTC.

There are a few counts of this clone. The chain has TRBV5-4 and TRBJ2-5; TRBD2 matches at 7 bases. Per germline, CDR1 SGHNT and CDR2 YYREEE (reference sequence). V was clipped by 3 bases and J by 5 bases; unmatched bases: 7. CDR3 length: 14 residues. The CDR3 DNA is TGTGCCAGCAGCTCGAAGACTAGCACGGAGACCCAGTACTTC. Translated, it gives CASSSKTSTETQYF.